This TCR beta chain was identified during a study of response to subunit inactivated influenza vaccine. General observations from the study: Authors suggested that a seasonal influenza vaccination recruits few new T cells each time.

This clonotype was seen more than once but under ten times. Its antigen is undetermined. The CDR3 totals 15 residues. Looked up from germline, CDR1 is SGHTA and CDR2 is FQGNSA. After removal of 5 bases from V and 7 bases from J, the junction contained 7 bases not matched to a gene. TCRdb re-called the RT-PCR reads with MiXCR, one entry per CDR3 protein. The data contain 650,000 to 800,000 distinct CDR3 sequences, roughly 18% of them singletons. This TCR was recovered from a man aged 50 to 59 who received an inactivated influenza vaccine. This specimen was PBMCs from blood, taken roughly 5 days after vaccination. V gene TRBV7-2 combines with J gene TRBJ2-4, with 11 bases fitting TRBD2. The CDR3 coding sequence is TGTGCCAGCAGCCCCGTAGCGGGAGGGCGTAACATTCAGTACTTC. Its protein is CASSPVAGGRNIQYF.